This entry lists 2 T cell receptor beta chains sequenced from one sample in a study of cytotoxic CD8 clonotypes in ibrutinib-treated CLL (dated by TCRdb to 2020 to 2023). Library preparation was by the immunoSEQ multiplex PCR assay. This is the immuneACCESS table as TCRdb keeps it, with only in-frame sequences that have V and J called. A part of the clones is gone; compared with another copy, unresolved V genes explain less than half, and the rest is unexplained. A total of fewer than 400,000 clones appear in this sample, approximately 67% of them only once. The ten largest make up around 6.5% of the sample. The input for sequencing was PBMCs, taken after 36 months of ibrutinib treatment. These receptors were taken from a human donor with chronic lymphocytic leukemia.

The chain combines TRBV29-1 with TRBJ2-7; D may match TRBD1 or TRBD2 (7 bases each). CDR3 length: 13 residues. V was clipped by 4 bases and J by 5 bases, with 15 bases between them. The germline gives CDR1 SQVTM, CDR2 ANQGSEA. This chain's CDR3 is CSVGRQGGDEQYF. CDR3 bases: TGCAGCGTTGGTAGACAGGGAGGGGACGAGCAGTACTTC.

This clone was recorded once. The chain's CDR3 is CASSLGQGRSQGQFF. The CDR3 coding sequence is TGTGCCAGCAGCTTAGGTCAGGGGCGCAGTCAAGGGCAGTTCTTC. The V call is TRBV13, the J call TRBJ2-1; weak D call: TRBD1 (6 bases). V lost 0 bases and J 12 bases, leaving 18 bases between the germline ends. CDR1 and CDR2 from the germline V gene are PRHDT and FYEKMQ (reference sequence). The CDR3 contains 15 residues.